This entry lists 24 T cell receptor beta chains sequenced from one sample in a study of beta chain features in type 1 diabetes. Regarding the study as a whole: The study found moderately but significantly shorter TCRB CDR3s in all four CD4+ subsets of Type 1 diabetes patients.

As every portion of the isolated RNA was reverse transcribed, the sequencing read expressed TCRB transcripts. Profiled with immunoSEQ multiplex PCR; TCRdb holds only in-frame clones, not every one. The sample contains around 250,000 clones, approximately 14% of which appear only once. Their recognized antigens are unknown. The source material was naive CD4+ T cells from blood. These receptors came from a man aged 25 to 40 with type 1 diabetes.

This chain uses TRBV5-1 with TRBJ2-3, with 13 bases identical to TRBD2. The V gene's germline CDR1 is SGHRS and CDR2 YFSETQ. CDR3 size: 17 residues. V shed 0 bases and J 2 bases; nucleotides not matched to a gene: 3. The CDR3 coding sequence is TGCGCCAGCAGCTTGGCCACTAGCGGGAGGGTCACAGATACGCAGTATTTT. Its protein is CASSLATSGRVTDTQYF.

The rearrangement uses TRBV30 and TRBJ1-2; D is unresolved. V lost 0 bases and J 4 bases, leaving 12 bases between the germline ends. Germline V gene data show CDR1 as GTSNPN and CDR2 as SVGIG (reference sequence). The CDR3 runs to 14 residues. CDR3 sequence reads: CAWSVLNSPYGYTF. The CDR3 DNA is TGTGCCTGGAGTGTACTCAACAGCCCCTATGGCTACACCTTC.

The rearrangement links TRBV4-1 to TRBJ2-7; TRBD1 agrees at 7 bases. V dropped 3 bases and J dropped 4; count of bases not matched to a gene: 6. Looked up from germline, CDR1 is MGHRA and CDR2 is YSYEKL. The CDR3 loop spans 14 amino acids. CDR3 in amino acids: CASSHDGTAYEQYF. The CDR3 bases are TGCGCCAGCAGCCACGACGGGACAGCGTACGAGCAGTACTTC.

This clone was counted between two and nine times. This chain links TRBV7-9 with TRBJ1-5; D may be TRBD1 (5 bases). CDR1 is SEHNR and CDR2 is FQNEAQ in the germline V gene (reference sequence). The CDR3 totals 15 residues. Deletions cut 5 bases from V and 2 bases from J, with 13 bases between. The CDR3 nucleotides read TGTGCCAGCAGCGCTACAGGCATCGGCAATCAGCCCCAGCATTTT. Translating it yields CASSATGIGNQPQHF. Combining the CDR3 with reference TRBV7-9 and TRBJ1-5 gives the whole variable domain DTGVSQNPRHKITKRGQNVTFRCDPISEHNRLYWYRQTLGQGPEFLTYFQNEAQLEKSRLLSDRFSAERPKGSFSTLEIQRTEQGDSAMYLCASSATGIGNQPQHFGDGTRLSIL.

This clone was detected only a few times. For the CDR3, the DNA is TGTGCCAGCAGTCGGAGGGTCTGGACAGATACGCAGTATTTT. Translating gives CASSRRVWTDTQYF. The V gene is TRBV6-5, the J gene TRBJ2-3, with TRBD2 as a possible D gene (6 bases). The CDR3 sequence is 14 residues long. Germline loops: CDR1 MNHEY, CDR2 SVGAGI. V was clipped by 5 bases and J by 3 bases, with 12 bases between them.

The chain is built from TRBV2 and TRBJ2-3; D gene uncertain. The CDR3 consists of 14 residues. The germline CDR1 and CDR2 sequences are SNHLY and FYNNEI. Trimming pared 0 bases from V and 4 bases from J, leaving 8 bases between. CDR3 DNA sequence: TGTGCCAGCAGTGAAGCTCGGAGCTCAGATACGCAGTATTTT. Translation: CASSEARSSDTQYF.

The V gene is TRBV5-4, the J gene TRBJ2-3; D possibly corresponds to TRBD1 (6 bases). Trimming left V 4 bases short and J 1 base short, with 13 bases between. Germline values: CDR1 SGHNT, CDR2 YYREEE (reference sequence). This CDR3 region has 15 residues. CDR3 nucleotide sequence: TGTGCCAGCAGCGGGGGCCTACAGGGCACAGATACGCAGTATTTT. This gives the protein CASSGGLQGTDTQYF.

This clone has only a few counts. Other nucleotide sequences in the sample specify the same CDR3. The chain joins TRBV5-1 to TRBJ2-1; D is uncertain. The CDR3 totals 14 residues. Germline V gives CDR1 SGHRS, CDR2 YFSETQ. V lost 4 bases and J lost 0, with 8 bases in between. The CDR3 DNA reads TGCGCCAGCAGCCCTCCCGGCTCCTACAATGAGCAGTTCTTC. This gives the protein CASSPPGSYNEQFF.

The rearrangement joins TRBV6-1 to TRBJ2-7; D is ambiguous. This CDR3 has 13 amino acids. V shed 0 bases and J shed 4 bases, with 7 bases lying between them. The V gene's germline CDR1 is MNHNS and CDR2 SASEGT. CDR3 nucleotides: TGTGCCAGCAGTGAAGCTTGGCAGTACGAGCAGTACTTC. It yields the protein CASSEAWQYEQYF.

The rearrangement links TRBV5-1 to TRBJ2-3; D gene uncertain. The CDR3 consists of 14 residues. Germline CDR1 is SGHRS and CDR2 is YFSETQ. Between the trimmed V and J ends, which lost 0 bases and 4 bases, there was a span of 9 bases. CDR3: CASSLDYWADTQYF. In nucleotides, the CDR3 is TGCGCCAGCAGCTTGGACTACTGGGCAGATACGCAGTATTTT.

The rearrangement links TRBV29-1 to TRBJ2-1; 7 nucleotides line up with TRBD2. Germline CDR1 SQVTM, CDR2 ANQGSEA. The CDR3 extends over 15 amino acids. After removal of 5 bases from V and 5 bases from J, the junction contained 12 bases not matched to a gene. CDR3 amino acids: CSVRVLAGENNEQFF. In nucleotides, the CDR3 is TGCAGCGTTCGAGTATTGGCGGGGGAAAACAATGAGCAGTTCTTC.

This clone was observed a few times. This sequence joins TRBV9 and TRBJ1-1; the D is unclear. Trimming shortened V by 4 bases and J by 1 base, and 14 bases separated the two germline ends. Looked up from germline, CDR1 is SGDLS and CDR2 is YYNGEE. The length of the CDR3 is 15 residues. The CDR3 sequence: CASSPRPAGNTEAFF. The CDR3 nucleotides read TGTGCCAGCAGCCCGAGGCCCGCCGGGAACACTGAAGCTTTCTTT.

The chain couples TRBV28 to TRBJ1-5; TRBD1 agrees at 10 bases. The CDR3 loop spans 15 amino acids. Germline V lookup: CDR1 MDHEN, CDR2 SYDVKM. J gave up 4 bases and V 0 bases, and 0 bases lay outside the gene matches. Here the CDR3 DNA reads TGTGCCAGCAGTTTATGGGACAGGGGGAATCAGCCCCAGCATTTT. Encoded protein: CASSLWDRGNQPQHF.

This clone came up a few times. V and J are TRBV28 and TRBJ2-5; D ambiguous. V shed 6 bases and J shed 1 base, with 9 bases lying between them. Per germline, CDR1 MDHEN and CDR2 SYDVKM. This CDR3 spans 13 amino acids. The CDR3, as DNA: TGTGCCAGCAGGCCACGGTTCCAAGAGACCCAGTACTTC. Translating gives CASRPRFQETQYF.

The rearrangement links TRBV2 to TRBJ2-3, with 10 bases matching TRBD2. The CDR3 length is 14 residues. From germline, CDR1 is SNHLY and CDR2 FYNNEI. J lost 4 bases, V lost 7 bases, and 5 bases had no gene match. The CDR3 DNA follows: TGTGCCAGCACGCGGAGCGGGAGGGCAGATACGCAGTATTTT. This gives the protein CASTRSGRADTQYF.

V and J are TRBV6-5 and TRBJ2-3, with 8 positions matching TRBD1. CDR3 size: 15 residues. The trim removed 0 bases at V and 8 bases at J, leaving 7 bases unmatched. Germline V gives CDR1 MNHEY, CDR2 SVGAGI. CDR3 loop: CASSYSRQGAVTQYF. The CDR3 bases are TGTGCCAGCAGTTACTCGCGGCAGGGGGCAGTTACGCAGTATTTT.

The chain recombines TRBV5-1 with TRBJ2-3; 12 bases match TRBD2. From germline, CDR1 is SGHRS and CDR2 YFSETQ. V lost 4 bases, J lost 1 base, and 7 bases stayed unmatched. The CDR3 extends over 17 amino acids. The CDR3 is CASSPQGLAGRTDTQYF. The CDR3 nucleotides are TGCGCCAGCAGCCCCCAGGGACTAGCGGGTCGCACAGATACGCAGTATTTT.

This clone was detected once. This chain uses TRBV6-1 with TRBJ2-1; 10 nucleotides agree with TRBD1. Trimming removed 2 bases from V and 6 bases from J; junction bases left unmatched: 7. The CDR3 is 16 amino acids. Germline V gene lookup returns CDR1 MNHNS and CDR2 SASEGT. This CDR3 is CASSEWGQGIPNEQFF. The CDR3 bases are TGTGCCAGCAGTGAATGGGGACAGGGGATCCCCAATGAGCAGTTCTTC.

This clone was seen a few times. The chain uses TRBV7-2 and TRBJ2-1; 11 nucleotides align to TRBD2. The CDR3 sequence is 15 residues long. The germline V gene has CDR1 SGHTA and CDR2 FQGNSA. V shed 5 bases and J 2 bases; nucleotides not matched to a gene: 2. CDR3 sequence reads: CASSLTSGTYNEQFF. CDR3 DNA: TGTGCCAGCAGCCTGACTAGCGGGACCTACAATGAGCAGTTCTTC.

A few counts support this clone. The J gene is TRBJ1-1, the V gene TRBV7-2, with D possibly being TRBD1 (5 bases). V was cut by 4 bases and J by 1 base, with 16 bases left in between. The CDR3 length is 16 residues. Germline V gene lookup returns CDR1 SGHTA and CDR2 FQGNSA. This CDR3 is CASSSRQGLKNTEAFF. In DNA form, the CDR3 reads TGTGCCAGCAGCTCTAGGCAGGGTCTAAAGAACACTGAAGCTTTCTTT.

This clone was counted between two and nine times. The V gene is TRBV6-6, the J gene TRBJ2-3; TRBD1 matches at 7 bases. J lost 3 bases, V lost 5 bases, and 11 bases had no gene match. The germline gives CDR1 MNHNY, CDR2 SVGAGI (reference sequence). CDR3 size: 16 residues. The CDR3 DNA is TGTGCCAGCAGTGCTTTGACAGGGCATTGGACAGATACGCAGTATTTT. This sequence encodes CASSALTGHWTDTQYF.

The gene calls are TRBV5-4 and TRBJ2-1; D gene unclear. The CDR3 has 12 amino acids. V was cut by 1 base and J by 4 bases, with 3 bases left in between. Germline CDR1 is SGHNT and CDR2 is YYREEE (reference sequence). The CDR3 reads CASSLQYNEQFF. In nucleotides, the CDR3 is TGTGCCAGCAGCTTGCAGTACAATGAGCAGTTCTTC.

This clone was counted only a few times. V usage is TRBV28 and J usage is TRBJ1-1, with D possibly TRBD1 on 6 matching bases. Trimming took 8 bases from V and 1 from J, leaving 8 bases between them. Germline CDR1 MDHEN, CDR2 SYDVKM. The CDR3 has 12 residues. The CDR3 protein is CASGQTNTEAFF. CDR3 DNA: TGTGCCAGCGGACAGACGAACACTGAAGCTTTCTTT.

This clone has more than one count but fewer than ten. The chain employs TRBV6-1 and TRBJ1-5, with no clear D. Trimming removed 3 bases from V and 4 bases from J, with 7 bases in between. This CDR3 contains 13 residues. The germline V gene encodes CDR1 MNHNS and CDR2 SASEGT. Written as DNA, the CDR3 is TGTGCCAGCAGTGATCAGGAAAATCAGCCCCAGCATTTT. This sequence encodes CASSDQENQPQHF.